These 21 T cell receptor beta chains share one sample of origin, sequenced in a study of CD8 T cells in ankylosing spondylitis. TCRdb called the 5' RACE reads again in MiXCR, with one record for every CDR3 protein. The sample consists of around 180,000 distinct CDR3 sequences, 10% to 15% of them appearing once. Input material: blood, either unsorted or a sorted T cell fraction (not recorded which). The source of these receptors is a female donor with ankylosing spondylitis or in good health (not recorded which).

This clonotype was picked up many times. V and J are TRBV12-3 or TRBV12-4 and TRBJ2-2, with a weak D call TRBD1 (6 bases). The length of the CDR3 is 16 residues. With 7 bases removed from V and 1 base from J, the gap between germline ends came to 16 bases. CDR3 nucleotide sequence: TGTGCCAGCACCGTTTTCGGCAGGGGGAACACCGGGGAGCTGTTTTTT. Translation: CASTVFGRGNTGELFF.

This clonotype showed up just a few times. CDR3 in amino acids: CASTLSTRTYEQYF. The CDR3 nucleotides are TGTGCCAGCACCCTATCGACTAGAACCTACGAGCAGTACTTC. This chain joins TRBV11-1 and TRBJ2-7, with D maybe TRBD2 (6 bases). V lost 7 bases and J 2 bases, leaving 15 bases between the germline ends. The CDR3 runs to 14 residues. Germline lookup yields CDR1 SGHAT and CDR2 FQDESV (reference sequence).

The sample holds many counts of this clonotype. In DNA, the CDR3 is TGTGCCAGCAGCCCCTGGACAGGGTCGCCCAAAAACATTCAGTACTTC. Translating gives CASSPWTGSPKNIQYF. This rearrangement joins TRBV11-2 to TRBJ2-4; TRBD1 agrees at 8 bases. Trimming cost V 5 bases and J 2 bases; bases outside gene matches: 8. This CDR3 region has 16 residues. CDR1 and CDR2 (germline): SGHAT, FQNNGV. Supplemented by reference TRBV11-2 and TRBJ2-4, the full variable domain reads EAGVAQSPRYKIIEKRQSVAFWCNPISGHATLYWYQQILGQGPKLLIQFQNNGVVDDSQLPKDRFSAERLKGVDSTLKIQPAKLEDSAVYLCASSPWTGSPKNIQYFGAGTRLSVL.

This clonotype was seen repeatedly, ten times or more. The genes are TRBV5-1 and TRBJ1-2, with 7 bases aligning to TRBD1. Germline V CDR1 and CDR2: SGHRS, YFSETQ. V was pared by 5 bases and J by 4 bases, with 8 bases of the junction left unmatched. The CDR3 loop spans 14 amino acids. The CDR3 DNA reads TGCGCCAGCAGACCCTCGGGACAGACCTATGGCTACACCTTC. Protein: CASRPSGQTYGYTF.

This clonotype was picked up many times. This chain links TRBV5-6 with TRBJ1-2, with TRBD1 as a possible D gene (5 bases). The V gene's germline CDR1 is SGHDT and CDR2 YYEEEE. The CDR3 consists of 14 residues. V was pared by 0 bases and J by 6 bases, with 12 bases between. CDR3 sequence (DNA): TGTGCCAGCAGCTTGGTCGCGGGGGAGGATGGCTACACCTTC. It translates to CASSLVAGEDGYTF.

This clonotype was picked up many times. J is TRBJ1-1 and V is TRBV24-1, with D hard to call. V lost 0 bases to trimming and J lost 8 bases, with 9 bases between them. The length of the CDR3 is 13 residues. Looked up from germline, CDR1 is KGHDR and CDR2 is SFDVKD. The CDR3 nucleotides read TGTGCCACCAGTGATTTGTTGGACGGGGAAGCTTTCTTT. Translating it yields CATSDLLDGEAFF.

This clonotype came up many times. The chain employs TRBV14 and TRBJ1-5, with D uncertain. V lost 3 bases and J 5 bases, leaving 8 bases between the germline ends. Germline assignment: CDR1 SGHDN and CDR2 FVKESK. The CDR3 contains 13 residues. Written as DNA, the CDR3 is TGTGCCAGCAGCCAGTTCCTGGATCAGCCCCAGCATTTT. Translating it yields CASSQFLDQPQHF.

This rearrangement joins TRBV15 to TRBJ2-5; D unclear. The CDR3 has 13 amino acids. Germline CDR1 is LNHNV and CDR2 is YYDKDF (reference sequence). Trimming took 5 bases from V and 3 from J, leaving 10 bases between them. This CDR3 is CATSRFREETQYF. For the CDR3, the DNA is TGTGCCACCAGCCGTTTTAGGGAAGAGACCCAGTACTTC.

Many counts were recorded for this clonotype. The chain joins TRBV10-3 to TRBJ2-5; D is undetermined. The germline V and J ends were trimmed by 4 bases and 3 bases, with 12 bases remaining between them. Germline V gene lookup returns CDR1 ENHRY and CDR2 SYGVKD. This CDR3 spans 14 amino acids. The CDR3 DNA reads TGTGCCATCAGTGGCGGTGGGGTGGAAGAGACCCAGTACTTC. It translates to CAISGGGVEETQYF.

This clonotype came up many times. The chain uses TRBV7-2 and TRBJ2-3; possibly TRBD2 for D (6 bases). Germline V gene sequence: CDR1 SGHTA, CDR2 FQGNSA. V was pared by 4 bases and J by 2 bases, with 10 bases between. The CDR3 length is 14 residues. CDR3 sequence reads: CASSSSSVTDTQYF. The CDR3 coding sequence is TGTGCCAGCAGCTCTTCTAGCGTCACAGATACGCAGTATTTT. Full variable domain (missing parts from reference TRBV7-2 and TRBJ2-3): GAGVSQSPSNKVTEKGKDVELRCDPISGHTALYWYRQSLGQGLEFLIYFQGNSAPDKSGLPSDRFSAERTGGSVSTLTIQRTQQEDSAVYLCASSSSSVTDTQYFGPGTRLTVL.

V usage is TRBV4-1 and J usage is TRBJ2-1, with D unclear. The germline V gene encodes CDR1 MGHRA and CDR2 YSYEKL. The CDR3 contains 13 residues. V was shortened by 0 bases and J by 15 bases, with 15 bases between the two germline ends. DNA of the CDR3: TGCGCCAGCAGCCAAGACCGATGGCGAGCCCGGTTCTTC. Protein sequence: CASSQDRWRARFF.

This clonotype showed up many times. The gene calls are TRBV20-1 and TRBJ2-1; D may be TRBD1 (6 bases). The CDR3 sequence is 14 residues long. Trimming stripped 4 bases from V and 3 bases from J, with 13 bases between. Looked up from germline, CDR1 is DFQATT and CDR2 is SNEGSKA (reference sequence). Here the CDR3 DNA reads TGCAGTGCTAATGACAGGCGCGACTACAATGAGCAGTTCTTC. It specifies CSANDRRDYNEQFF.

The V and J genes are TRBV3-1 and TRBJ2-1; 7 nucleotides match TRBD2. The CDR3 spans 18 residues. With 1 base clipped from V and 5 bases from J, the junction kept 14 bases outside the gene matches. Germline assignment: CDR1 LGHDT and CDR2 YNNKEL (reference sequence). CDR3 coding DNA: TGTGCCAGCAGCCAAGGGGCCCGAATGGGAGGGAGACACAATGAGCAGTTCTTC. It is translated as CASSQGARMGGRHNEQFF.

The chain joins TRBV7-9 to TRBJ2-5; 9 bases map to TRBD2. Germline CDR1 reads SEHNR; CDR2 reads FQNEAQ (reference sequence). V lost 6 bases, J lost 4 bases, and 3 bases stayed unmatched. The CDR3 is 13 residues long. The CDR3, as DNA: TGTGCCAGCAGTGAACTAGCGGGAGAGACCCAGTACTTC. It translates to CASSELAGETQYF.

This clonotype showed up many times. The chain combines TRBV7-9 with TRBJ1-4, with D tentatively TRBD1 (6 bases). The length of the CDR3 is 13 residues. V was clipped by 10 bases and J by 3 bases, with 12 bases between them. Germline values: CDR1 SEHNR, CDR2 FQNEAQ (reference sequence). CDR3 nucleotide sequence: TGTGCCACCGGGGGCAGCGCTAATGAAAAACTGTTTTTT. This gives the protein CATGGSANEKLFF.

The CDR3 loop reads CSATGLAGGLATDTQYF. CDR3 nucleotides: TGCAGTGCTACTGGACTAGCGGGAGGCTTGGCCACAGATACGCAGTATTTT. The chain links TRBV20-1 to TRBJ2-3, with TRBD2 identical over 14 bases. The CDR3 contains 17 residues. Unmatched junction bases numbered 8, after V lost 4 bases and J lost 2 bases. The germline gives CDR1 DFQATT, CDR2 SNEGSKA (reference sequence).

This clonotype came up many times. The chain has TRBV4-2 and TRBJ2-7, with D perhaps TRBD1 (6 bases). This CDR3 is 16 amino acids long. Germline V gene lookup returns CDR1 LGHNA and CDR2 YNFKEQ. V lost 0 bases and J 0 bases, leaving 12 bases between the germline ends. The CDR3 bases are TGTGCCAGCAGCCAAGATTTAGGGGGAGACTCCTACGAGCAGTACTTC. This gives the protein CASSQDLGGDSYEQYF.

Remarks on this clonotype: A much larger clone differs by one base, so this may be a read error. The CDR3 sequence: CAISGLGQLNEQVF. The CDR3 bases are TGTGCCATCAGCGGCCTGGGACAGCTCAATGAGCAGGTCTTC. The V call is TRBV10-3, the J call TRBJ2-1; 7 nucleotides align to TRBD1. CDR3 size: 14 residues. The V gene's germline CDR1 is ENHRY and CDR2 SYGVKD.

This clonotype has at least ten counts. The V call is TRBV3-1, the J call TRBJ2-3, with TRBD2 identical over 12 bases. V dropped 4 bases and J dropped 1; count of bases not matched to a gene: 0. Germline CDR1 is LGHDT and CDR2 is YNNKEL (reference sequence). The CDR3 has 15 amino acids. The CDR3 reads CASSRLAGGTDTQYF. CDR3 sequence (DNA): TGTGCCAGCAGCCGACTAGCGGGAGGCACAGATACGCAGTATTTT.

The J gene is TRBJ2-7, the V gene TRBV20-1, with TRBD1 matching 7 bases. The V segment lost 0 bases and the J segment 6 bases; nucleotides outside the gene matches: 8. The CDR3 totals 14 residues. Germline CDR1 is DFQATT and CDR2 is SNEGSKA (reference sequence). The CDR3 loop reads CSARDWVGGIEQYF. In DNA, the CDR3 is TGCAGTGCTAGAGATTGGGTAGGGGGCATCGAGCAGTACTTC.

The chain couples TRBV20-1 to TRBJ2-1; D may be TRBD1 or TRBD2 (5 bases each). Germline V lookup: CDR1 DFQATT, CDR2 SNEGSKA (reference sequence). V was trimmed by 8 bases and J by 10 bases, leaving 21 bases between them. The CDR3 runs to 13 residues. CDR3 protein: CSYELGTGGEQFF. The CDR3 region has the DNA TGCAGTTACGAGCTCGGGACGGGCGGGGAGCAGTTCTTC.